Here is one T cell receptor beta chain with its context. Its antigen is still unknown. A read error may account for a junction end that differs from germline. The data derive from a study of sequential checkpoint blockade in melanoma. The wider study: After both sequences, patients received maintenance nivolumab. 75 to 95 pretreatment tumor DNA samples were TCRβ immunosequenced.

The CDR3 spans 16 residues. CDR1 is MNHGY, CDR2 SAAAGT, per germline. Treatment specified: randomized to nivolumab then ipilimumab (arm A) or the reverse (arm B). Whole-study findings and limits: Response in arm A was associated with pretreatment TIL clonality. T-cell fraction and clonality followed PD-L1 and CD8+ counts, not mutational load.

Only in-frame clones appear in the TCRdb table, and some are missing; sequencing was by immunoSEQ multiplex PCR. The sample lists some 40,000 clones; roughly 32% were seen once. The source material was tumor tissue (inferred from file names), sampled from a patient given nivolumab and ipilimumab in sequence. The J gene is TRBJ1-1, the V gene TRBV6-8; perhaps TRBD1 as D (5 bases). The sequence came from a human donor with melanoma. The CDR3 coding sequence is TGTGCCATCAGTGTTAGCGAAGGGGCTGCGGGCACTGAAGCTTTCTTT. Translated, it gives CAISVSEGAAGTEAFF.